This T cell receptor (beta chain) was profiled in a study of OX40 agonist ivuxolimab in advanced cancers. Overall study: In three patients, partial responses were observed, one with hepatocellular carcinoma and two with cutaneous melanoma.

Clones were read by immunoSEQ multiplex PCR, and TCRdb kept only the in-frame ones, dropping some. Altogether tens of thousands of clones are present, 94% being singletons, with the ten largest covering about 2.6%. About this clone itself: As yet, its antigen is unknown.

No patient had autoimmune disease or received systemic immunosuppression. The CDR3 consists of 11 residues. The V end was cut by 7 bases, the J end by 5 bases, with 8 bases between. CDR1 and CDR2 from the germline V gene are MNHEY and SMNVEV (reference sequence). Study-level findings and limits: Expanded clones were, on average, more numerous among CD8+ T cells than CD4+. Partial responders receiving 0.1-3.0 mg/kg showed among the lowest clonal expansion.

V gene TRBV27 combines with J gene TRBJ2-5, with no clear D. Specimen: CD4+ or CD8+ T cells sorted from blood, collected in a trial of the OX40 agonist ivuxolimab. The sequence was collected from an adult with an advanced solid tumor such as melanoma, head and neck, liver or kidney cancer. CDR3 nucleotide sequence: TGTGCCAGCAATGACGGGGAGACCCAGTACTTC. It yields the protein CASNDGETQYF.